Sequencing of this T cell receptor (beta chain) was carried out in a study of regulatory T cells in long-lasting Graves disease. Construction of TCR beta libraries relied on iRepertoire HTBI primers and on Arm-PCR targeting CDR3 regions. MiXCR, run by TCRdb on the multiplex PCR reads, gives a single entry per CDR3 protein. The sample records 400,000 to 500,000 distinct CDR3 sequences, 15% being singletons. Many counts were recorded for this clonotype. Germline V gives CDR1 SGHRS, CDR2 YFSETQ. The ends were cut back, 2 bases at V and 8 bases at J, with 16 bases in the middle. The CDR3 runs to 14 residues. Time point in this sample: newly diagnosed GD, antithyroid drugs for less than 3 months. From PBMCs, RNA was extracted and then used to make the TCR library. The sample was also linked to a second study, of T cells in Graves' hyperthyroidism and ophthalmopathy.

This clonotype was sampled from a middle-aged woman with Graves disease. The J gene is TRBJ1-1, the V gene TRBV5-1, with D possibly TRBD1 on 5 matching bases. The sample here was peripheral blood mononuclear cells (PBMCs), taken at new diagnosis, from a patient treated with antithyroid drugs. The CDR3 sequence is CASSLGPTGGEAFF. DNA of the CDR3: TGCGCCAGCAGCTTAGGGCCTACGGGGGGAGAAGCTTTCTTT.